The TCR beta chain described here comes from a study of shared T cell receptors in the human thymus. The CDR3 length is 14 residues. Germline lookup yields CDR1 SQVTM and CDR2 ANQGSEA. V dropped 5 bases and J dropped 6; count of bases not matched to a gene: 11. Generated by immunoSEQ multiplex PCR, the TCRdb table keeps only in-frame clones and is missing some. The sample yields 630,000 or so clones, more than 70% seen once. The same specimen was also included in a second study, on human thymus T cells.

The sequence derives from a boy less than two years old with a congenital heart defect. The material sequenced was thymocytes. V gene TRBV29-1 combines with J gene TRBJ1-2; 8 positions agree with TRBD1. This CDR3 is CSVRMRTGTNGYTF. The CDR3 region has the DNA TGCAGCGTTAGGATGAGGACAGGGACGAATGGCTACACCTTC.